This is a list of T cell receptor beta chains from one sample in a study of control samples from healthy donors and cancer patients. The protocol was immunoSEQ multiplex PCR, while the TCRdb copy is restricted to in-frame clones and leaves out a portion. The profile shows 100,000 to 150,000 clones, over 75% of them singletons. The specimen sequenced was blood. The receptors shown here come from a man in his late teens or twenties in good health. Both conserved end residues are part of each CDR3. The order of the fields is clone size, J gene, V gene, D gene, CDR3 DNA, CDR3 protein. D genes are given only for firm matches. Clone size is stated in some rows and not others, as once, few, many or a class when expanded.

>NA|TRBJ2-5|TRBV24-1|NA
TGTGCCACCAGTGCTAACAGGGTAGGGCAAGAGACCCAGTACTTC
CATSANRVGQETQYF
>NA|TRBJ1-1|TRBV7-9|NA
TGTGCCAGCAGCTTAGGAATCTTGGACACATCAAACACTGAAGCTTTCTTT
CASSLGILDTSNTEAFF
>NA|TRBJ2-7|TRBV20-1|NA
TGCAGTGCTAGTGAAGGCCGTTCCTACGAGCAGTACTTC
CSASEGRSYEQYF
>NA|TRBJ2-7|TRBV21-1|NA
TGTGCCAGCAGCAAAGGGAGCAGGGGCACCCAAAATTACGAGCAGTACTTC
CASSKGSRGTQNYEQYF
>NA|TRBJ2-1|TRBV10-2|TRBD2
TGCGCCAGCATTAGCGGGAACAAGGCTGAGCAGTTCTTC
CASISGNKAEQFF
>NA|TRBJ1-5|TRBV24-1|TRBD1
TGTGCCACCAGTGATCCCCGGGACAGGGGAGGGCAGCCCCAGCATTTT
CATSDPRDRGGQPQHF
>NA|TRBJ1-1|TRBV18|NA
TGTGCCAGCCAATTAGGACCGCCTGAAGCTTTCTTT
CASQLGPPEAFF
>NA|TRBJ2-3|TRBV29-1|NA
TGCAGCGTTGAACGGGTGGGGGGAGCGGATACGCAGTATTTT
CSVERVGGADTQYF
>NA|TRBJ2-1|TRBV24-1|TRBD1
TGTGCCACCAGTGACCCAGTACAGGGGCATGAGCAGTTCTTC
CATSDPVQGHEQFF
>NA|TRBJ2-7|TRBV29-1|NA
TGCAGTATCCCGCGTTATGGCTCCTACGAGCAGTACTTC
CSIPRYGSYEQYF
>NA|TRBJ1-5|TRBV28|NA
TGTGCCACCAGGGAGGGTCAGCCCCAGCATTTT
CATREGQPQHF
>NA|TRBJ2-5|TRBV2|TRBD2
TGTGCCAGCAGGGCTAAGGCTAGCGGGAGGGCCATTGGAGAGACCCAGTACTTC
CASRAKASGRAIGETQYF
>NA|TRBJ1-1|TRBV5-1|NA
TGCGCCAGCAGCTCCTTGACAGCAGACACTGAAGCTTTCTTT
CASSSLTADTEAFF
>once|TRBJ1-2|TRBV19|NA
TGTGCCAGTAAGGGGCAGGGCTACGGACTAAACTATGGCTACACCTTC
CASKGQGYGLNYGYTF
>NA|TRBJ2-1|TRBV29-1|NA
TGCAGCGTTGATCGGGGGCTCTACAATGAGCAGTTCTTC
CSVDRGLYNEQFF